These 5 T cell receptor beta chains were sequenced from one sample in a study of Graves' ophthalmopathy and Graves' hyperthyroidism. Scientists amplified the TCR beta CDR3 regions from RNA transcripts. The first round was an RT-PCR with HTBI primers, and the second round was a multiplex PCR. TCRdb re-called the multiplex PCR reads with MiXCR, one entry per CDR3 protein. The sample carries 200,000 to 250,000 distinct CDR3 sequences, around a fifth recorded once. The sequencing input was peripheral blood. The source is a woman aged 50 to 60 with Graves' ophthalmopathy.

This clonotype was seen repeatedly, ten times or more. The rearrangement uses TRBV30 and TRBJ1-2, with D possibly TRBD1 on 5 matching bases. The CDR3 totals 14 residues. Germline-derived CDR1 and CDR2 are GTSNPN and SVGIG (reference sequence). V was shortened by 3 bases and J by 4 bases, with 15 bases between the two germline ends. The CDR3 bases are TGTGCCTGGAGCGCCCACGGGGGAACCTATGGCTACACCTTC. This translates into CAWSAHGGTYGYTF.

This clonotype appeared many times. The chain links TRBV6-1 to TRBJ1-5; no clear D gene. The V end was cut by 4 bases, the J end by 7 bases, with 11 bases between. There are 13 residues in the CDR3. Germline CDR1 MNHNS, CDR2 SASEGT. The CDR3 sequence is CASSVYKGQPQHF. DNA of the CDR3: TGTGCCAGCAGTGTATACAAGGGCCAGCCCCAGCATTTT.

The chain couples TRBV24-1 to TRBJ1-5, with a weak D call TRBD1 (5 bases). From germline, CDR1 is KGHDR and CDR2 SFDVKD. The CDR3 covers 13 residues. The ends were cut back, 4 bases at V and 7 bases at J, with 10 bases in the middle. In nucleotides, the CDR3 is TGTGCCACCAGTGACGAGGGGTTCCAGCCCCAGCATTTT. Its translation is CATSDEGFQPQHF.

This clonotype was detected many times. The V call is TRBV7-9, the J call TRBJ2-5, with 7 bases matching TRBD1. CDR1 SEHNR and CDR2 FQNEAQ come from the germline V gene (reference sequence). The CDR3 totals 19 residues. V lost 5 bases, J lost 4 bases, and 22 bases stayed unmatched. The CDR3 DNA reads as TGTGCCAGCAGCACCGCGTGGGATACAGGGGTGCGATCACGAGAGACCCAGTACTTC. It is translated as CASSTAWDTGVRSRETQYF.

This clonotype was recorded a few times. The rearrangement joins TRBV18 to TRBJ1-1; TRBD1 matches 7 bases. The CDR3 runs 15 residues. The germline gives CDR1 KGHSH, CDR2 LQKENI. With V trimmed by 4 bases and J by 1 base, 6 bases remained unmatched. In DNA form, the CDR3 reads TGTGCCAGCTCACTTGGGACAGCTCAGAACACTGAAGCTTTCTTT. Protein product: CASSLGTAQNTEAFF.